This is a list of T cell receptor beta chains from one sample in a study of blood T cell repertoires in COVID-19. Clones were read by immunoSEQ multiplex PCR, and TCRdb kept only the in-frame ones, dropping some. The sample consists of 350,000 to 550,000 clones, roughly nine tenths of them appearing once. Sample: PBMCs or T cells enriched from blood (not recorded which). All receptors derive from a man aged 25-40 years who had recovered from COVID-19. CDR3s include the opening cysteine and the closing phenylalanine or tryptophan. A D gene is named only where the DNA matches it firmly. Clone size is given for some rows only: seen once, a few or many times, or a class if the clone is expanded.

size,V,J,D,DNA,CDR3
.,TRBV12-3/TRBV12-4,TRBJ2-7,.,TGTGCCAGCAGCCCGGCCGAGGAGGTCGAGCAGTACTTC,CASSPAEEVEQYF
.,TRBV5-8,TRBJ1-6,.,TGTGCCAGCAGCTCTGGACAGACAAATTCACCCCTCCACTTT,CASSSGQTNSPLHF
once,TRBV6-6,TRBJ1-1,.,TGTGCCAGCAGTTACTCGGGGGGTAGGGCTGAAGCTTTCTTT,CASSYSGGRAEAFF
.,TRBV10-3,TRBJ2-7,TRBD1,TGTGCCATCAGTCCGGGACAGGACGTCTACGAGCAGTACTTC,CAISPGQDVYEQYF
.,TRBV6-5,TRBJ2-2,.,TGTGCCAGCAGTTACCAAACTACCTCGAACACCGGGGAGCTGTTTTTT,CASSYQTTSNTGELFF
.,TRBV14,TRBJ2-6,.,TGTGCCAGCAGCCTATTAGCATATACAGGCTCTGGGGCCAACGTCCTGACTTTC,CASSLLAYTGSGANVLTF
.,TRBV19,TRBJ2-1,.,TGTGCCAGTAGTATCCTCACTAGTAATGAGCAGTTCTTC,CASSILTSNEQFF
.,TRBV28,TRBJ2-7,TRBD2,TGTGCCAGCACTAGCGGGACGGCGCTTTGGTACTTC,CASTSGTALWYF
.,TRBV29-1,TRBJ2-7,.,TGCAGCGCCCACGCGGGCTCCCGAGGAGCCTACGAGCAGTACTTC,CSAHAGSRGAYEQYF
.,TRBV4-1,TRBJ2-7,TRBD1,TGCGCCAGCAGCCAAAACAGGGGGCGAGGATACGAGCAGTACTTC,CASSQNRGRGYEQYF
few,TRBV5-1,TRBJ1-1,.,TGCGCCAGCAGCTCCCGGGAGGGACCGAACACTGAAGCTTTCTTT,CASSSREGPNTEAFF
.,TRBV27,TRBJ2-1,TRBD2,TGTGCCAGCAGTTCGACACTAGCGGGGTACTACAATGAGCAGTTCTTC,CASSSTLAGYYNEQFF
.,TRBV5-1,TRBJ2-7,TRBD1,TGCGCCAGCAGCAGGAATGGACAGGGCCTCTACGAGCAGTACTTC,CASSRNGQGLYEQYF
.,TRBV11-2,TRBJ2-1,TRBD2,TGTGCCAGCAGCCTCCAGTCTAGCGGGAGTACCAATGAGCAGTTCTTC,CASSLQSSGSTNEQFF
.,TRBV3-1/TRBV3-2,TRBJ2-2,.,TGTGCCAGCAGCGTGTCACTAGCGAACACCGGGGAGCTGTTTTTT,CASSVSLANTGELFF
.,TRBV7-9,TRBJ2-3,.,TGTGCCAGCAGCCTCGCAGGTCCTAGCACAGATACGCAGTATTTT,CASSLAGPSTDTQYF
.,TRBV19,TRBJ2-5,TRBD2,TGTGCCAGTAGTATGGACGACTCAGCGGGGCGGACCCAGTACTTC,CASSMDDSAGRTQYF
.,TRBV19,TRBJ2-7,.,TGTGCCAGTAGTATCGGCAGGGGGGTCCACGAGCAGTACTTC,CASSIGRGVHEQYF
few,TRBV7-2,TRBJ2-1,TRBD2,TGTGCCAGCAGCTTGGCTAGCGGGAGGGCGGATTACAATGAGCAGTTCTTC,CASSLASGRADYNEQFF
.,TRBV7-2,TRBJ2-7,TRBD1,TGTGCCAGCAGCTTAACAGGGGGCGCCTACGAGCAGTACTTC,CASSLTGGAYEQYF
once,TRBV5-1,TRBJ1-1,.,TGCGCCAGCAGCTTCGGTCTCATGAACACTGAAGCTTTCTTT,CASSFGLMNTEAFF
.,TRBV11-2,TRBJ2-2,.,TGTGCCAGCAGCTGGAGGACAGCCGGGGAGCTGTTTTTT,CASSWRTAGELFF
.,TRBV3-1/TRBV3-2,TRBJ2-7,.,TGTGCCAGCAGTCCTACAGGGTTCCACGAGCAGTACTTC,CASSPTGFHEQYF
.,TRBV19,TRBJ1-5,.,TGTGCCAGTAGTCCTCGGACAGATTCTAGCAATCAGCCCCAGCATTTT,CASSPRTDSSNQPQHF
.,TRBV7-2,TRBJ2-7,TRBD2,TGTGCCAGCAGCTTAGAGGCTAGCGGGAGTTTAAACGAGCAGTACTTC,CASSLEASGSLNEQYF
.,TRBV18,TRBJ1-3,.,TGTGCCAGCTCACCACGAACTGGGACAACCTTTGGAAACACCATATATTTT,CASSPRTGTTFGNTIYF
.,TRBV28,TRBJ1-2,.,TGTGCCAGCAGCTCCCTCGGGGAGGGCTACACCTTC,CASSSLGEGYTF
.,TRBV29-1,TRBJ2-7,TRBD1,TGCAGCGCCCGGACAGGGGAGTACGAGCAGTACTTC,CSARTGEYEQYF
.,TRBV6-5,TRBJ2-7,TRBD2,TGTGCCAGCAAAGCGCGGCTAGCGGGAGGTTACGAGCAGTACTTC,CASKARLAGGYEQYF
.,TRBV30,TRBJ1-5,.,TGTGCCTGGAGTGTAGGGAGGGCTAATCAGCCCCAGCATTTT,CAWSVGRANQPQHF
.,TRBV19,TRBJ2-5,TRBD2,TGTGCCAGTAGTATATGGACTAGCGGGAAAGAGACCCAGTACTTC,CASSIWTSGKETQYF
.,TRBV4-1,TRBJ2-3,.,TGCGCCAGCAGCCAAGATCCCCCCGGGGGAAGGACAGATACGCAGTATTTT,CASSQDPPGGRTDTQYF
.,TRBV28,TRBJ2-5,TRBD1,TGTGCCAGCATGACAGGGGGCGCGTATTCGGGAGAGACCCAGTACTTC,CASMTGGAYSGETQYF
once,TRBV15,TRBJ1-2,TRBD1,TGTGCCACCAGCAGAGCGACAGGGAACTATGGCTACACCTTC,CATSRATGNYGYTF
.,TRBV2,TRBJ2-2,.,TGTGCCAGCAGTGTCAGAGGCACCGGGGAGCTGTTTTTT,CASSVRGTGELFF
.,TRBV9,TRBJ2-1,TRBD2,TGTGCCAGCAGCGTACTAGCGGGACCCTACAATGAGCAGTTCTTC,CASSVLAGPYNEQFF
.,TRBV27,TRBJ2-7,TRBD2,TGTGCCAGCAGTCCATCGACTAGCGGGAGAGGGTACGAGCAGTACTTC,CASSPSTSGRGYEQYF
.,TRBV14,TRBJ2-7,TRBD2,TGTGCCAGCAGCCAGGGACTAGCGGTAACCTACGAGCAGTACTTC,CASSQGLAVTYEQYF
.,TRBV18,TRBJ2-7,.,TGTGCCAGCTCACCGAATTCGGGAGACCACGAGCAGTACTTC,CASSPNSGDHEQYF
.,TRBV27,TRBJ1-5,.,TGTGCCAGCAGTTTATCGATCGGTACCCAGCCCCAGCATTTT,CASSLSIGTQPQHF
.,TRBV30,TRBJ2-5,.,TGTGCCTGGAGTTCTGACCAAGAGACCCAGTACTTC,CAWSSDQETQYF
once,TRBV29-1,TRBJ2-6,.,TGCAGCGTTGTACAGGGCGACGGGGCCAACGTCCTGACTTTC,CSVVQGDGANVLTF
.,TRBV4-1,TRBJ1-1,TRBD1,TGCGCCAGCAGCCCGGGACAGTTGAACACTGAAGCTTTCTTT,CASSPGQLNTEAFF
.,TRBV6-1,TRBJ2-7,TRBD1,TGTGCCAGCAGTGAAGGAGTCGGACAGGGGGTGGACGAGCAGTACTTC,CASSEGVGQGVDEQYF
once,TRBV21-1,TRBJ2-7,.,TGTGCCAGCAGCAAAGGGGGTTGTCGGACAGGGTCCTACGAGCAGTACTTC,CASSKGGCRTGSYEQYF
once,TRBV11-3,TRBJ2-1,.,TGTGCCAGCAGCTTGCGGCTAGAGGGTGAGCAGTTCTTC,CASSLRLEGEQFF
.,TRBV3-1/TRBV3-2,TRBJ2-6,TRBD1,TGTGCCAGCAGGTGGGACAGGGGATCTGGGGCCAACGTCCTGACTTTC,CASRWDRGSGANVLTF
.,TRBV27,TRBJ1-5,.,TGTGCCAGCAGTGACCTGGACAACCGTAATCAGCCCCAGCATTTT,CASSDLDNRNQPQHF
.,TRBV5-8,TRBJ2-7,TRBD2,TGTGCCAGCAGCTCTGGACTAGCGGGCTTCAGCGAGCAGTACTTC,CASSSGLAGFSEQYF
.,TRBV10-3,TRBJ2-2,.,TGTGCCATCAACCCCGACAGGACCGGGGAGCTGTTTTTT,CAINPDRTGELFF
.,TRBV5-1,TRBJ2-2,.,TGCGCCAGCAGCTTGGCCGGGTTGAACACCGGGGAGCTGTTTTTT,CASSLAGLNTGELFF
.,TRBV3-1/TRBV3-2,TRBJ1-6,.,TGTGCCAGCAGCCAAGGAGGAGGGGGGGTTGATTCACCCCTCCACTTT,CASSQGGGGVDSPLHF
.,TRBV7-9,TRBJ2-1,.,TGTGCCAGCAGCTTCGTGACAGCCAGTGAGCAGTTCTTC,CASSFVTASEQFF
.,TRBV11-2,TRBJ2-1,.,TGTGCCAGCAGCTTACGAACACTAGTCTACAATGAGCAGTTCTTC,CASSLRTLVYNEQFF